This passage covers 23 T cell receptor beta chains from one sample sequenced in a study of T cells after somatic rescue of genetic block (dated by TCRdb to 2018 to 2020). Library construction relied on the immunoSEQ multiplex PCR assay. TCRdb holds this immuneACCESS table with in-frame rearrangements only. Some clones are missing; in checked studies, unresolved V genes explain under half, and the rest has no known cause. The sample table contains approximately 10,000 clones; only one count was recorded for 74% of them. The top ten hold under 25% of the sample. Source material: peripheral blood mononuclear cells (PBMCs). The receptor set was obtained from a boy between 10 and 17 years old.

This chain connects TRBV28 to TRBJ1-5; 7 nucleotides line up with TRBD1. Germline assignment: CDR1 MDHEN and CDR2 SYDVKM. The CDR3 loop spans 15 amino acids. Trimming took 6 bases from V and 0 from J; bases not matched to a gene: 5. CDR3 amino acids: CASRRRDSSNQPQHF. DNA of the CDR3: TGTGCCAGCAGGAGAAGGGACAGTAGCAATCAGCCCCAGCATTTT.

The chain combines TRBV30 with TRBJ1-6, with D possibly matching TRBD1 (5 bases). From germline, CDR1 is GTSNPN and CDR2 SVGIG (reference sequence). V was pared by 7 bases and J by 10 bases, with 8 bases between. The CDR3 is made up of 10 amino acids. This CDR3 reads CALGGSPLHF. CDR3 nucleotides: TGTGCCTTGGGGGGATCACCCCTCCACTTT. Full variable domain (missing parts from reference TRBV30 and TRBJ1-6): SQTIHQWPATLVQPVGSPLSLECTVEGTSNPNLYWYRQAAGRGLQLLFYSVGIGQISSEVPQNLSASRPQDRQFILSSKKLLLSDSGFYLCALGGSPLHFGNGTRLTVT.

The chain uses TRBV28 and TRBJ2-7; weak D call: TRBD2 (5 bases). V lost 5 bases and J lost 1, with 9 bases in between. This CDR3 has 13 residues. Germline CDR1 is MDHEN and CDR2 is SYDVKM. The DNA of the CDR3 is TGTGCCAGCAGTCTCCGGGAATCCTACGAGCAGTACTTC. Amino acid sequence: CASSLRESYEQYF.

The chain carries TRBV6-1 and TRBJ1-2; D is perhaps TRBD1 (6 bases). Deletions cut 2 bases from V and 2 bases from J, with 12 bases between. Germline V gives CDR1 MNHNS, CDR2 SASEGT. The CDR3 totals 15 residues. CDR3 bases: TGTGCCAGCAGTGAATCCCACAGGGTAAACTATGGCTACACCTTC. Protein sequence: CASSESHRVNYGYTF.

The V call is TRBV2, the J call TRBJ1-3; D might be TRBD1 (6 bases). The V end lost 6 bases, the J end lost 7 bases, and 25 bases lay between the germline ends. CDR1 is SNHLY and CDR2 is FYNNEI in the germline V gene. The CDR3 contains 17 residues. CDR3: CASRMLLNREDSNTIYF. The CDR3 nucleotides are TGTGCCAGCAGGATGTTACTCAACAGGGAAGACAGCAACACCATATATTTT.

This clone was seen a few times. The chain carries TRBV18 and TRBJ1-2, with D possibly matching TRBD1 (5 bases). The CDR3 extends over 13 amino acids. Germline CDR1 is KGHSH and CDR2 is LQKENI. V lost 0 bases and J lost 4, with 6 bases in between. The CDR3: CASSPPGAYGYTF. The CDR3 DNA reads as TGTGCCAGCTCACCACCTGGGGCCTATGGCTACACCTTC.

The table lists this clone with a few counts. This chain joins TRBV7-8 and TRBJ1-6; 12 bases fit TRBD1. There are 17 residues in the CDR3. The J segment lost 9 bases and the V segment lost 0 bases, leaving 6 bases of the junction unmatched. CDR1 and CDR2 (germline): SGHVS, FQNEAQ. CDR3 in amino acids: CASSLAGTGGVSSPLHF. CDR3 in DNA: TGTGCCAGCAGCTTAGCCGGGACAGGGGGCGTTAGTTCACCCCTCCACTTT.

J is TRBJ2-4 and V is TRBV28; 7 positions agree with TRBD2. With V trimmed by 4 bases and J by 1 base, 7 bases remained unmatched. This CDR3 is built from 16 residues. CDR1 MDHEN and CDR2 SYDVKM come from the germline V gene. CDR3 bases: TGTGCCAGCAGTTCCCCGGGGAGGGTGGCCAAAAACATTCAGTACTTC. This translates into CASSSPGRVAKNIQYF.

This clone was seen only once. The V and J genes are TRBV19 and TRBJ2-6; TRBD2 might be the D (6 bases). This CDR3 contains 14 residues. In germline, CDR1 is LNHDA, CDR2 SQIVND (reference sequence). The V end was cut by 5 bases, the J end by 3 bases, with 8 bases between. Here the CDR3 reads CASSGGIGANVLTF. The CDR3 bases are TGTGCCAGTAGTGGAGGGATTGGGGCCAACGTCCTGACTTTC. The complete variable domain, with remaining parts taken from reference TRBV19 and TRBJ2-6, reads DGGITQSPKYLFRKEGQNVTLSCEQNLNHDAMYWYRQDPGQGLRLIYYSQIVNDFQKGDIAEGYSVSREKKESFPLTVTSAQKNPTAFYLCASSGGIGANVLTFGAGSRLTVL.

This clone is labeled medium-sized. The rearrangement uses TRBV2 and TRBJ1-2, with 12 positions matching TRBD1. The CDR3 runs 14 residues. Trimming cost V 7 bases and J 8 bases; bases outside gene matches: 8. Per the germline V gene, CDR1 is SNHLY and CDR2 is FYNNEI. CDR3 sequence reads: CASTEGQGAMGYTF. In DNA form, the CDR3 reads TGTGCCAGCACCGAGGGACAGGGGGCGATGGGCTACACCTTC.

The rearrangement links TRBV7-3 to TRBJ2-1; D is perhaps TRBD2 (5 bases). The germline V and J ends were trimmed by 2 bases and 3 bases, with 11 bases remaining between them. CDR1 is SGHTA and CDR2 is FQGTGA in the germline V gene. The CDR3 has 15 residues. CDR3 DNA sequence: TGTGCCAGCAGCTTAGGGCGGGCTCACTACAATGAGCAGTTCTTC. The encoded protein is CASSLGRAHYNEQFF.

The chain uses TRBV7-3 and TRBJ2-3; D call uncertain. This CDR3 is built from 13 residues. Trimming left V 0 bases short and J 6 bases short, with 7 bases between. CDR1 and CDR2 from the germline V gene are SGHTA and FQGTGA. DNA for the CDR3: TGTGCCAGCAGCTTAACGATACGCGATACGCAGTATTTT. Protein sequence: CASSLTIRDTQYF.

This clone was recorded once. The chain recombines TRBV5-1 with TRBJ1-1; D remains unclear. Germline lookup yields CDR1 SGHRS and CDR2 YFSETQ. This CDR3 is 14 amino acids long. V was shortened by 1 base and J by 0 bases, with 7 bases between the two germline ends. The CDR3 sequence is CASSLRVLNTEAFF. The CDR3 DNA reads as TGCGCCAGCAGCTTGAGGGTTTTGAACACTGAAGCTTTCTTT.

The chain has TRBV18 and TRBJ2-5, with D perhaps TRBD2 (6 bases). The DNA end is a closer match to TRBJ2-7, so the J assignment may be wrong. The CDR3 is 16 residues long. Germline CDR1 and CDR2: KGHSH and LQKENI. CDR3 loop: CASSPVFTSLSYEQYF. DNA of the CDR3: TGTGCCAGCTCACCGGTCTTCACTAGCCTCTCCTACGAGCAGTACTTC.

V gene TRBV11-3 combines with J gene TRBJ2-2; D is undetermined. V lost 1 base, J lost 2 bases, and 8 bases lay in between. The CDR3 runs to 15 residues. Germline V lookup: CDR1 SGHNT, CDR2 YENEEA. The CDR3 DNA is TGTGCCAGCAGCTTAGGTGCCCAAAACACCGGGGAGCTGTTTTTT. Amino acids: CASSLGAQNTGELFF.

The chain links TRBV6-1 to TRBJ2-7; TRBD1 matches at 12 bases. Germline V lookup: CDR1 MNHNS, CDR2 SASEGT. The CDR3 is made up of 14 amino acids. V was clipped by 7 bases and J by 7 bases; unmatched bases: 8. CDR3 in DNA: TGTGCCAGCAACTCCCGGGACAGGGGGCATGAGCAGTACTTC. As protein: CASNSRDRGHEQYF.

The CDR3, as DNA: TGTGCCAGCAGCTTAGCCCTCCGGACCCTCCTATCTGGGGCCAACGTCCTGACTTTC. Translating it yields CASSLALRTLLSGANVLTF. The chain joins TRBV7-8 to TRBJ2-6, with D unresolved. Germline CDR1 reads SGHVS; CDR2 reads FQNEAQ. V was trimmed by 0 bases and J by 1 base, leaving 16 bases between them. This CDR3 is built from 19 residues.

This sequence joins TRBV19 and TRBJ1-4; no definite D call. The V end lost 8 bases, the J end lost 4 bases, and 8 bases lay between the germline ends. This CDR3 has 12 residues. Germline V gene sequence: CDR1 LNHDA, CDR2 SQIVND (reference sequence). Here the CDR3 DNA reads TGTGCCAGTCGGGGTTTTAATGAAAAACTGTTTTTT. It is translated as CASRGFNEKLFF.

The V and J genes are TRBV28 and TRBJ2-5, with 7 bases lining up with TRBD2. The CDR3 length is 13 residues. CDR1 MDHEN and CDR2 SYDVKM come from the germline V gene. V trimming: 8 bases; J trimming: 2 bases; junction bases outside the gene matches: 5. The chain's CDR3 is CASRGGVQETQYF. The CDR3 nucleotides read TGTGCCAGCCGCGGGGGAGTACAAGAGACCCAGTACTTC.

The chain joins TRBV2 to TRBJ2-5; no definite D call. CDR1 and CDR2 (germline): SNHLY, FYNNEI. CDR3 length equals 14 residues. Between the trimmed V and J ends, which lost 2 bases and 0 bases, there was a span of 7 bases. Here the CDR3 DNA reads TGTGCCAGCAGTGAATCCGGGTACCAAGAGACCCAGTACTTC. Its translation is CASSESGYQETQYF.

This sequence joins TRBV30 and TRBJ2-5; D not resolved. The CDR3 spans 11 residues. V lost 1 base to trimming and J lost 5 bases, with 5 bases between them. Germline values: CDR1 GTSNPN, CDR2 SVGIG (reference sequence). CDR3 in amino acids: CAWSEGETQYF. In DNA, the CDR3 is TGTGCCTGGAGTGAAGGGGAGACCCAGTACTTC.

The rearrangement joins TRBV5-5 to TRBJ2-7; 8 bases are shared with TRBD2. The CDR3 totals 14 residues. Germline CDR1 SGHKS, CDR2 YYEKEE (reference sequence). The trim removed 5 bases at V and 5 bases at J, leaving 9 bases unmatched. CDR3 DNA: TGTGCCAGCAGGTATGAGCGGGAGAGGGACGAGCAGTACTTC. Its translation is CASRYERERDEQYF.

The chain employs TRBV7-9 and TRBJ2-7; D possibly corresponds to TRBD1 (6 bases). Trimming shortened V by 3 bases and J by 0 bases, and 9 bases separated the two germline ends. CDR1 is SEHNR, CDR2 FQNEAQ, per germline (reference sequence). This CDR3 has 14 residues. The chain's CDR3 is CASSFRQASYEQYF. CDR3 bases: TGTGCCAGCAGCTTCCGACAGGCCTCCTACGAGCAGTACTTC.